Below, 18 T cell receptor beta chains from the same sample are listed, as sequenced in a study of technical replicates of blood from a few donors. Using immunoSEQ multiplex PCR, the repertoire was profiled, and TCRdb retains in-frame clones only, with some absent. The data show 65,000 to 80,000 clones, over 90% seen once. The specimen was T cells isolated from PBMCs. The receptor source for this set is a human donor in good health.

V is TRBV9 and J is TRBJ2-1; possibly TRBD1 for D (6 bases). The CDR3 consists of 15 residues. Deletions cut 0 bases from V and 6 bases from J, with 13 bases between. CDR1 and CDR2 (germline): SGDLS, YYNGEE. As DNA, the CDR3 is TGTGCCAGCAGCGTAGATGGGACATCGGGCAATGAGCAGTTCTTC. This encodes CASSVDGTSGNEQFF. The whole variable domain, filled in from reference TRBV9 and TRBJ2-1, reads DSGVTQTPKHLITATGQRVTLRCSPRSGDLSVYWYQQSLDQGLQFLIQYYNGEERAKGNILERFSAQQFPDLHSELNLSSLELGDSALYFCASSVDGTSGNEQFFGPGTRLTVL.

The chain uses TRBV7-8 and TRBJ1-1; no clear D gene. The CDR3 totals 10 residues. Germline assignment: CDR1 SGHVS and CDR2 FQNEAQ. V lost 10 bases and J lost 6, with 9 bases in between. Here the CDR3 DNA reads TGTGCCACCTCTTCCGCTGAAGCTTTCTTT. This sequence encodes CATSSAEAFF. Drawing the rest from reference TRBV7-8 and TRBJ1-1, the complete variable domain is GAGVSQSPRYKVAKRGQDVALRCDPISGHVSLFWYQQALGQGPEFLTYFQNEAQLDKSGLPSDRFFAERPEGSVSTLKIQRTQQEDSAVYLCATSSAEAFFGQGTRLTVV.

The chain joins TRBV11-3 to TRBJ1-2; D ambiguous. V lost 3 bases to trimming and J lost 7 bases, with 12 bases between them. Germline CDR1 SGHNT, CDR2 YENEEA. The CDR3 consists of 13 residues. The CDR3: CASSLGQVRGYTF. The CDR3 DNA reads as TGTGCCAGCAGCTTGGGCCAGGTCCGTGGCTACACCTTC.

The chain carries TRBV5-1 and TRBJ2-3; 10 bases match TRBD2. The CDR3 runs 16 residues. Germline V gene data show CDR1 as SGHRS and CDR2 as YFSETQ. After removal of 1 base from V and 2 bases from J, the junction contained 4 bases not matched to a gene. For the CDR3, the DNA is TGCGCCAGCAGCTTGCTCCTAGCGGGAGCCACAGATACGCAGTATTTT. It specifies CASSLLLAGATDTQYF.

The chain combines TRBV4-1 with TRBJ1-3; 12 nucleotides align to TRBD1. Per the germline V gene, CDR1 is MGHRA and CDR2 is YSYEKL. V was clipped by 2 bases and J by 9 bases; unmatched bases: 5. The CDR3 extends over 15 amino acids. The CDR3 DNA reads as TGCGCCAGCAGCCAACCGGGACAGGGGGCTGGCACCATATATTTT. It encodes CASSQPGQGAGTIYF.

The V call is TRBV27, the J call TRBJ2-2; D is unresolved. Germline V gene data show CDR1 as MNHEY and CDR2 as SMNVEV (reference sequence). The CDR3 sequence is 15 residues long. Trimming pared 0 bases from V and 3 bases from J, leaving 8 bases between. In DNA, the CDR3 is TGTGCCAGCAGTTTATCCCCCAGGTACACCGGGGAGCTGTTTTTT. It is translated as CASSLSPRYTGELFF.

The V call is TRBV13, the J call TRBJ1-6; D not certain. The CDR3 spans 17 residues. Germline CDR1 is PRHDT and CDR2 is FYEKMQ (reference sequence). With 7 bases removed from V and 12 bases from J, the gap between germline ends came to 28 bases. CDR3 bases: TGTGCCAGCATAGCATCGGTAGGATCCCTGATCGAAGGACCCCTCCACTTT. It encodes CASIASVGSLIEGPLHF. Together with reference TRBV13 and TRBJ1-6, the CDR3 gives the full variable domain: AAGVIQSPRHLIKEKRETATLKCYPIPRHDTVYWYQQGPGQDPQFLISFYEKMQSDKGSIPDRFSAQQFSDYHSELNMSSLELGDSALYFCASIASVGSLIEGPLHFGNGTRLTVT.

This chain connects TRBV19 to TRBJ2-7; 10 nucleotides line up with TRBD1. This CDR3 comprises 13 residues. The germline CDR1 and CDR2 sequences are LNHDA and SQIVND (reference sequence). Trimming removed 6 bases from V and 6 bases from J; junction bases left unmatched: 5. In nucleotides, the CDR3 is TGTGCCAGTAGCCTCCGGGACAGGGGCGAGCAGTACTTC. It translates to CASSLRDRGEQYF. The full variable domain, its missing parts supplied by reference TRBV19 and TRBJ2-7, is DGGITQSPKYLFRKEGQNVTLSCEQNLNHDAMYWYRQDPGQGLRLIYYSQIVNDFQKGDIAEGYSVSREKKESFPLTVTSAQKNPTAFYLCASSLRDRGEQYFGPGTRLTVT.

V gene TRBV5-8 combines with J gene TRBJ1-6; the D is unclear. This CDR3 is 12 amino acids long. Germline CDR1 reads SGHTS; CDR2 reads YDEGEE. Trimming removed 4 bases at V and 3 bases at J, with 2 bases between. CDR3 protein: CASSLYNSPLHF. In nucleotides, the CDR3 is TGTGCCAGCAGCCTCTATAATTCACCCCTCCACTTT.

The rearrangement links TRBV4-1 to TRBJ1-2; a weak D match, TRBD1 (6 bases). This CDR3 spans 13 amino acids. The V end was cut by 6 bases, the J end by 5 bases, with 13 bases between. Germline V lookup: CDR1 MGHRA, CDR2 YSYEKL. The CDR3 nucleotides read TGCGCCAGCAGTCCGGACAGCGGATATGGCTACACCTTC. Translating gives CASSPDSGYGYTF.

The V call is TRBV6-5, the J call TRBJ2-1, with a tentative D call TRBD2 (5 bases). V dropped 2 bases and J dropped 9 bases, with 11 bases sitting between them. The CDR3 runs to 13 residues. Germline V gene data show CDR1 as MNHEY and CDR2 as SVGAGI. CDR3 region: CASSYKSGSEQFF. CDR3 DNA: TGTGCCAGCAGTTACAAGTCGGGGAGTGAGCAGTTCTTC.

This chain connects TRBV9 to TRBJ2-3; D might be TRBD2 (6 bases). V dropped 0 bases and J dropped 2 bases, with 13 bases sitting between them. The CDR3 covers 16 residues. CDR1 is SGDLS, CDR2 YYNGEE, per germline. CDR3 residues: CASSVAAGLNTDTQYF. The CDR3 region has the DNA TGTGCCAGCAGCGTAGCTGCGGGACTCAACACAGATACGCAGTATTTT.

The chain combines TRBV19 with TRBJ1-1; TRBD1 matches at 12 bases. V shed 6 bases and J 5 bases; nucleotides not matched to a gene: 10. Germline V gene data show CDR1 as LNHDA and CDR2 as SQIVND (reference sequence). This CDR3 is 16 amino acids long. The CDR3 DNA is TGTGCCAGTAGCCTCGGGACAGGGGGCATTTGGACTGAAGCTTTCTTT. Protein product: CASSLGTGGIWTEAFF.

The chain links TRBV19 to TRBJ1-4, with D tentatively TRBD1 (6 bases). The CDR3 is 14 residues long. Trimming pared 2 bases from V and 8 bases from J, leaving 12 bases between. The V gene's germline CDR1 is LNHDA and CDR2 SQIVND (reference sequence). CDR3 coding DNA: TGTGCCAGTAGTATATGGGCAGGGGAAGAAAAACTGTTTTTT. Translated: CASSIWAGEEKLFF. The full variable domain, in which reference TRBV19 and TRBJ1-4 provide the parts outside the CDR3, is DGGITQSPKYLFRKEGQNVTLSCEQNLNHDAMYWYRQDPGQGLRLIYYSQIVNDFQKGDIAEGYSVSREKKESFPLTVTSAQKNPTAFYLCASSIWAGEEKLFFGSGTQLSVL.

The gene calls are TRBV7-2 and TRBJ1-1; D is uncertain. Trimming stripped 2 bases from V and 1 base from J, with 8 bases between. This CDR3 comprises 14 residues. The germline gives CDR1 SGHTA, CDR2 FQGNSA. The CDR3 bases are TGTGCCAGCAGCTTATCCGGTACGAACACTGAAGCTTTCTTT. Its protein is CASSLSGTNTEAFF.

This chain joins TRBV5-1 and TRBJ2-5, with 13 bases matching TRBD2. Germline CDR1 is SGHRS and CDR2 is YFSETQ. This CDR3 is 15 amino acids long. V dropped 7 bases and J dropped 5; count of bases not matched to a gene: 8. In nucleotides, the CDR3 is TGCGCCAGCCGGAAACTAGCGGGGGGGCTGGAGACCCAGTACTTC. It codes for CASRKLAGGLETQYF.

V is TRBV11-2 and J is TRBJ1-2; 8 bases align to TRBD1. There are 14 residues in the CDR3. CDR1 SGHAT and CDR2 FQNNGV come from the germline V gene. J gave up 2 bases and V 7 bases, and 6 bases lay outside the gene matches. CDR3 sequence (DNA): TGTGCCAGCACCCCGGACAGGGCAAACTATGGCTACACCTTC. Amino acids: CASTPDRANYGYTF.

The chain recombines TRBV7-9 with TRBJ2-1; TRBD2 matches at 12 bases. V lost 5 bases and J lost 9; bases outside the gene matches: 20. CDR1 is SEHNR, CDR2 FQNEAQ, per germline (reference sequence). The CDR3 has 19 amino acids. CDR3 in amino acids: CASSPRLAGALAVGSEQFF. In DNA, the CDR3 is TGTGCCAGCAGCCCACGACTAGCGGGAGCCCTTGCGGTGGGGAGTGAGCAGTTCTTC.